The 13 T cell receptor beta chains listed next were all sequenced from one sample in a study of T cells in Graves' hyperthyroidism and ophthalmopathy. Amplification of TCR beta CDR3 regions used RNA as the template. HTBI primers were employed in a first-round RT-PCR of the TCR CDR3. Via MiXCR, TCRdb re-called the multiplex PCR reads, giving one row per CDR3 protein. Counted here are 300,000 to 450,000 distinct CDR3 sequences, about 13% occurring once; the ten biggest clones make up around 20%. Sequencing was carried out using blood. These receptor sequences come from a man aged 25-45 years with Graves' hyperthyroidism that later progressed to Graves' ophthalmopathy.

This clonotype was seen many times. V is TRBV24-1 and J is TRBJ1-1; 7 nucleotides align to TRBD1. This CDR3 has 13 amino acids. Per germline, CDR1 KGHDR and CDR2 SFDVKD. J was trimmed by 8 bases and V by 4 bases; bases with no gene match: 6. CDR3 in DNA: TGTGCCACCAGTGACCGCTTGACAGGGGAAGCTTTCTTT. Amino acids: CATSDRLTGEAFF.

This clonotype appeared a few times. V usage is TRBV18 and J usage is TRBJ2-6; D remains ambiguous. The CDR3 has 16 residues. Trimming cost V 2 bases and J 4 bases, with 12 bases left between them. Germline V gene sequence: CDR1 KGHSH, CDR2 LQKENI. CDR3 sequence reads: CASSPRSWVGANVLTF. The CDR3 bases are TGTGCCAGCTCACCAAGGAGCTGGGTCGGGGCCAACGTCCTGACTTTC.

This clonotype was observed many times. V usage is TRBV5-8 and J usage is TRBJ1-5; 7 bases match TRBD1. V lost 3 bases and J lost 5; bases outside the gene matches: 2. The CDR3 extends over 13 amino acids. Germline V gene data show CDR1 as SGHTS and CDR2 as YDEGEE. The CDR3 region is CASSYRGYQPQHF. The CDR3 nucleotides read TGTGCCAGCAGCTACAGGGGATATCAGCCCCAGCATTTT.

This clonotype was seen many times. The chain is built from TRBV28 and TRBJ2-1; 8 nucleotides agree with TRBD2. Germline CDR1 is MDHEN and CDR2 is SYDVKM. V shed 5 bases and J 5 bases; nucleotides not matched to a gene: 8. The CDR3 has 15 residues. DNA of the CDR3: TGTGCCAGCAGTCCCGGCGGGGGGAGAGACAATGAGCAGTTCTTC. Translation gives CASSPGGGRDNEQFF. The full variable domain, completed using reference TRBV28 and TRBJ2-1, is DVKVTQSSRYLVKRTGEKVFLECVQDMDHENMFWYRQDPGLGLRLIYFSYDVKMKEKGDIPEGYSVSREKKERFSLILESASTNQTSMYLCASSPGGGRDNEQFFGPGTRLTVL.

The chain recombines TRBV5-6 with TRBJ2-2, with 11 bases aligning to TRBD1. The CDR3 extends over 16 amino acids. Germline lookup yields CDR1 SGHDT and CDR2 YYEEEE. J lost 6 bases, V lost 4 bases, and 8 bases had no gene match. CDR3 bases: TGTGCCAGCAGCGCCGTGGGACAGGGGGATTCCGGGGAGCTGTTTTTT. Translation gives CASSAVGQGDSGELFF.

This clonotype was counted at least ten times. The chain recombines TRBV28 with TRBJ2-7; D unclear. Germline CDR1 reads MDHEN; CDR2 reads SYDVKM. The CDR3 is made up of 12 amino acids. The ends were cut back, 10 bases at V and 0 bases at J, with 10 bases in the middle. CDR3 residues: CATAPVSYEQYF. The CDR3 bases are TGTGCCACCGCTCCAGTCTCCTACGAGCAGTACTTC.

This clonotype has a count of ten or more. The gene calls are TRBV7-6 and TRBJ1-6; D possibly corresponds to TRBD1 (6 bases). Trimming took off 4 bases at V and 5 bases at J, with 15 bases between the two ends. CDR3 length: 16 amino acids. The germline V gene encodes CDR1 SGHVS and CDR2 FNYEAQ. The CDR3: CASSSYLRDNNSPLHF. The CDR3 nucleotides read TGTGCCAGCAGCTCCTATCTCCGGGACAATAATTCACCCCTCCACTTT.

This clonotype was picked up many times. The CDR3 protein is CASSFSPGAYEQYF. CDR3 coding DNA: TGTGCCAGCAGTTTTAGCCCAGGCGCCTACGAGCAGTACTTC. This chain connects TRBV12-3 or TRBV12-4 to TRBJ2-7; no clear D. The CDR3 is made up of 14 amino acids. V gave up 3 bases and J gave up 2 bases, with 11 bases separating them.

This clonotype was picked up a small number of times. The rearrangement links TRBV3-1 to TRBJ2-2; 9 bases agree with TRBD1. The CDR3 has 19 amino acids. Germline values: CDR1 LGHDT, CDR2 YNNKEL (reference sequence). V gave up 0 bases and J gave up 7 bases; unmatched junction bases: 15. The CDR3 bases are TGTGCCAGCAGCCAAGAGGGGGCCTCCGGGACAGGGCTGGTCGGGGAGCTGTTTTTT. Amino acid sequence: CASSQEGASGTGLVGELFF.

This clonotype was recorded at least ten times. The V call is TRBV11-1, the J call TRBJ2-3, with TRBD1 identical over 8 bases. The CDR3 runs to 15 residues. From germline, CDR1 is SGHAT and CDR2 FQDESV (reference sequence). V was pared by 2 bases and J by 5 bases, with 6 bases of the junction left unmatched. The CDR3 is CASSLMGQVGDTQYF. The CDR3 nucleotides read TGTGCCAGCAGCTTAATGGGACAGGTGGGAGATACGCAGTATTTT.

In DNA form, the CDR3 reads TGTGCCAGCAGCGTACAGGGATTTTGGGGAGAGACCCAGTACTTC. This sequence encodes CASSVQGFWGETQYF. The chain carries TRBV9 and TRBJ2-5; perhaps TRBD1 as D (5 bases). CDR3 length: 15 residues. V was clipped by 1 base and J by 4 bases, with 14 bases between them. In germline, CDR1 is SGDLS, CDR2 YYNGEE.

The chain recombines TRBV4-1 with TRBJ1-2; D is uncertain. V was shortened by 0 bases and J by 0 bases, with 5 bases between the two germline ends. The CDR3 is 14 residues long. The germline V gene encodes CDR1 MGHRA and CDR2 YSYEKL. The DNA of the CDR3 is TGCGCCAGCAGCCAAGAAGGTTCTAACTATGGCTACACCTTC. Translated, it gives CASSQEGSNYGYTF.

The chain couples TRBV15 to TRBJ2-3; 10 bases map to TRBD2. V lost 4 bases and J lost 0; bases outside the gene matches: 16. Germline CDR1 reads LNHNV; CDR2 reads YYDKDF (reference sequence). This CDR3 is built from 20 residues. Written as DNA, the CDR3 is TGTGCCACCAGCAAAAAAGTCTTCGTGCTAGCGGGGGCTAGCACAGATACGCAGTATTTT. Its protein product is CATSKKVFVLAGASTDTQYF.